This T cell receptor (beta chain) was found in a study of T cells in tumors after PD-1 blockade. Overall study findings and caveats: Peripheral recruitment is suggested, as some novel exhausted tumor clones were in pre-treatment blood. Clonal replacement appeared only between pre- and post-treatment samples.

Germline CDR1 reads SGHVS; CDR2 reads FNYEAQ. V lost 4 bases and J lost 3, with 15 bases in between. This CDR3 is 16 amino acids long. With regard to this clone: Its antigen is unknown.

TCRdb's table, derived via immunoSEQ multiplex PCR, lists solely in-frame clones and lacks some. The sample holds about 8,000 clones, around 69% seen once. This sequence was found in a human donor with basal cell carcinoma. The genes are TRBV7-6 and TRBJ1-4; a possible D gene is TRBD1 (5 bases). Specimen: tumor tissue, collected after anti-PD-1 treatment. This chain's CDR3 is CASSSGPSNANEKLFF. CDR3 in DNA: TGTGCCAGCAGCTCGGGGCCCTCAAACGCTAATGAAAAACTGTTTTTT.